This TCR beta chain was found in a study of blood T cell repertoires in COVID-19. Study as a whole: The analysed material was cDNA or gDNA that came from T cells, B-cell-depleted T cells, or PBMCs.

The CDR3 loop spans 14 amino acids. Trimming left V 6 bases short and J 0 bases short, with 9 bases between. Per the germline V gene, CDR1 is ENHRY and CDR2 is SYGVKD. Original analysis: By means of reference gene primer amplification, nucleated cell counts were estimated. Generated by immunoSEQ multiplex PCR, the TCRdb table keeps only in-frame clones and is missing some. V, J and clone size are those of that table, while D and trimming were read from the DNA. The table records around 250,000 clones, roughly 86% of them present only once. The rearrangement links TRBV10-3 to TRBJ1-5; perhaps TRBD1 as D (6 bases). Material for sequencing was PBMCs or T cells enriched from blood (not recorded which). The origin of this receptor is a woman in her 50s who had recovered from COVID-19. As DNA, the CDR3 is TGTGCCATCAGGGACAGTCATAGCAATCAGCCCCAGCATTTT. This translates into CAIRDSHSNQPQHF.